This T cell receptor beta chain appears in the sequencing data of a study of pediatric ulcerative colitis. Remarks on this clone: Its cognate antigen is unknown.

Overall study results and limits: This repertoire reflects total lymphocytes rather than subpopulations like regulatory T cells. Two rectal clonotypes were found only in ulcerative colitis patients, all of them. Ulcerative colitis patients shared more blood-rectal clones than controls.

Ulcerative colitis patients received no immunosuppressive medication before the diagnostic colonoscopy. The repertoire was sequenced with immunoSEQ multiplex PCR; TCRdb's copy has only in-frame clones and lacks some. The sample records around 65,000 clones, around four fifths being singletons. Per the germline V gene, CDR1 is SGHTA and CDR2 is FQGTGA. The CDR3 has 14 residues. After removal of 3 bases from V and 10 bases from J, the junction contained 11 bases not matched to a gene. The TCR comes from a boy between 10 and 17 years old with moderate ulcerative colitis. The chain is built from TRBV7-3 and TRBJ1-1, with 7 bases lining up with TRBD1. Sequencing was carried out using blood. The CDR3 reads CASSFLRDSAVAFF. DNA of the CDR3: TGTGCCAGCAGCTTTCTCCGGGACAGCGCGGTAGCTTTCTTT.